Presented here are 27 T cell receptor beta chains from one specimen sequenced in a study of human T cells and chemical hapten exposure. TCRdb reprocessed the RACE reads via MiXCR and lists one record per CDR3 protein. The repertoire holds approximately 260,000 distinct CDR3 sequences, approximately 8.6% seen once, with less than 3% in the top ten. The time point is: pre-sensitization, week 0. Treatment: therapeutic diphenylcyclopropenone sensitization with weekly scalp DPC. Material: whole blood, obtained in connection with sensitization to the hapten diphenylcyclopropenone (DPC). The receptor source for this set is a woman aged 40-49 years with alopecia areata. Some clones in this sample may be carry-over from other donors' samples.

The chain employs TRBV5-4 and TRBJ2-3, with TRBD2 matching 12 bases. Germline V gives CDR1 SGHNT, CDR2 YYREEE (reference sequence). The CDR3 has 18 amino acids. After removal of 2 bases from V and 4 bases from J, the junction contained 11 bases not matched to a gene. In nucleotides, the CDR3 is TGTGCCAGCAGCTTCCCTAGCGGGAGGGGCCGTGGGGCAGATACGCAGTATTTT. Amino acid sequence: CASSFPSGRGRGADTQYF.

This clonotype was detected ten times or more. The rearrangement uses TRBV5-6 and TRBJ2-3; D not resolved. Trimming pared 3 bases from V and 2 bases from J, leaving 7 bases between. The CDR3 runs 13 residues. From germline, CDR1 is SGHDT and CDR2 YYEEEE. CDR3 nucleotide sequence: TGTGCCAGCAGCTACGACCTCACAGATACGCAGTATTTT. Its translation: CASSYDLTDTQYF.

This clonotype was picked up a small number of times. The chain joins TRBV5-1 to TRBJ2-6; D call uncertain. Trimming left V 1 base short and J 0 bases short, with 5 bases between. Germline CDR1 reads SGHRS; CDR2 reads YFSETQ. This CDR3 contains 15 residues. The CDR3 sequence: CASSLKSSGANVLTF. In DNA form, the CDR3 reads TGCGCCAGCAGCTTGAAATCCTCTGGGGCCAACGTCCTGACTTTC. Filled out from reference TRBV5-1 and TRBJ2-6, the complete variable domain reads KAGVTQTPRYLIKTRGQQVTLSCSPISGHRSVSWYQQTPGQGLQFLFEYFSETQRNKGNFPGRFSGRQFSNSRSEMNVSTLELGDSALYLCASSLKSSGANVLTFGAGSRLTVL.

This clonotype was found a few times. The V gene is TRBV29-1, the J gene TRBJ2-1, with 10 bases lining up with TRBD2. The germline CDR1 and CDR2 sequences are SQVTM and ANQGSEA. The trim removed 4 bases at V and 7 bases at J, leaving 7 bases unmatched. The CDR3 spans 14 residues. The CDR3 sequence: CSVAPSGGLNEQFF. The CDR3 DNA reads TGCAGCGTTGCCCCTAGCGGGGGACTAAATGAGCAGTTCTTC.

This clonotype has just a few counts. The DNA of the CDR3 is TGTGCCAGCAGCGAAGGACAGGGGGTAAACACCGGGGAGCTGTTTTTT. Translated, it gives CASSEGQGVNTGELFF. The chain uses TRBV5-6 and TRBJ2-2; 10 positions agree with TRBD1. This CDR3 contains 16 residues. The V gene end was trimmed by 4 bases and the J gene end by 2 bases; junction bases not matched to a gene: 5. The germline gives CDR1 SGHDT, CDR2 YYEEEE.

CDR3 residues: CASSQEELAGFYNEQFF. CDR3 nucleotides: TGCGCCAGCAGCCAAGAGGAGCTAGCGGGCTTCTACAATGAGCAGTTCTTC. The chain couples TRBV4-1 to TRBJ2-1; 8 nucleotides match TRBD2. CDR1 and CDR2 (germline): MGHRA, YSYEKL. V lost 0 bases, J lost 3 bases, and 7 bases stayed unmatched. The CDR3 consists of 17 residues.

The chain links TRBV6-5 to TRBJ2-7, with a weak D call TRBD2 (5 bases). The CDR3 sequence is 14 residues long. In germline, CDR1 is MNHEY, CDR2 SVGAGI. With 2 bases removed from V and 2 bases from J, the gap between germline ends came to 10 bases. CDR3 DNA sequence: TGTGCCAGCAGTTACGAACTAGGAACCTACGAGCAGTACTTC. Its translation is CASSYELGTYEQYF.

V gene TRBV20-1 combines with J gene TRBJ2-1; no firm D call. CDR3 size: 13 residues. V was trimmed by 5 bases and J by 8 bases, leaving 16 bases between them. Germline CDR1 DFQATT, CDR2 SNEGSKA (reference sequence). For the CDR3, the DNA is TGCAGTGCTGTCGATGGGGTTAACCATGAGCAGTTCTTC. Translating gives CSAVDGVNHEQFF.

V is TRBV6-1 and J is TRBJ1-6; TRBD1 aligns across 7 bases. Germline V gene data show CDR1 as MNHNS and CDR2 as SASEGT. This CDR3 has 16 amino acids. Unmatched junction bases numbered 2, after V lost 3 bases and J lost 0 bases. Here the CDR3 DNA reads TGTGCCAGCAGTGAGACAGGGAGCTCCTATAATTCACCCCTCCACTTT. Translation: CASSETGSSYNSPLHF.

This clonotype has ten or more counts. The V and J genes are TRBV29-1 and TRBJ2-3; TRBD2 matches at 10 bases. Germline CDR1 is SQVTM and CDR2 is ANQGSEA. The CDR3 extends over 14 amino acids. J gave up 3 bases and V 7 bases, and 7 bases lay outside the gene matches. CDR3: CSAATSGVTDTQYF. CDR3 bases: TGCAGCGCCGCCACTAGCGGGGTGACAGATACGCAGTATTTT.

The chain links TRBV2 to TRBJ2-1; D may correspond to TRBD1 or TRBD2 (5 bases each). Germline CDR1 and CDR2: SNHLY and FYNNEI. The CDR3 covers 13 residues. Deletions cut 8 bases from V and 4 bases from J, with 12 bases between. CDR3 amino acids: CASGTVGYNEQFF. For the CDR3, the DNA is TGTGCCAGCGGGACGGTGGGATACAATGAGCAGTTCTTC. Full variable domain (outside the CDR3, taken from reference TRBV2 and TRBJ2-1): EPEVTQTPSHQVTQMGQEVILRCVPISNHLYFYWYRQILGQKVEFLVSFYNNEISEKSEIFDDQFSVERPDGSNFTLKIRSTKLEDSAMYFCASGTVGYNEQFFGPGTRLTVL.

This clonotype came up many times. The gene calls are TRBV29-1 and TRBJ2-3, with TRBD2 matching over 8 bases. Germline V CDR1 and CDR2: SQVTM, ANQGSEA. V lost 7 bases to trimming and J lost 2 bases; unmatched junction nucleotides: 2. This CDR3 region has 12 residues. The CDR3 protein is CSERENTDTQYF. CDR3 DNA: TGCAGCGAGCGGGAGAACACAGATACGCAGTATTTT.

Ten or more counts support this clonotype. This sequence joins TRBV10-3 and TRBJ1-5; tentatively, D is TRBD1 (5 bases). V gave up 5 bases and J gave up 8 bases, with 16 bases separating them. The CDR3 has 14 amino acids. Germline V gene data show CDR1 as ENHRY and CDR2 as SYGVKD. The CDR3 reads CAISSREGTEPQHF. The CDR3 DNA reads TGTGCCATCAGTTCCCGGGAGGGGACGGAGCCCCAGCATTTT.

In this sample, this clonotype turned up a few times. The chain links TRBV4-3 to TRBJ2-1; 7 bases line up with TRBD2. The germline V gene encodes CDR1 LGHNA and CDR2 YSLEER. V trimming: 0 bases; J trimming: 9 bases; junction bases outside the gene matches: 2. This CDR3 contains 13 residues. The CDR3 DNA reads TGCGCCAGCAGCCAAGATACGGGAGGTGAGCAGTTCTTC. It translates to CASSQDTGGEQFF.

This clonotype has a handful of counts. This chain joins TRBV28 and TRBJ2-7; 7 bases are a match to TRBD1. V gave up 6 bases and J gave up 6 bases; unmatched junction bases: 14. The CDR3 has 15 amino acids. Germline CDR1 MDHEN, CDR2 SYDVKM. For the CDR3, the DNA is TGTGCCAGCAGCCCCGGGACAGCTGGTTCAAGCGAGCAGTACTTC. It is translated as CASSPGTAGSSEQYF.

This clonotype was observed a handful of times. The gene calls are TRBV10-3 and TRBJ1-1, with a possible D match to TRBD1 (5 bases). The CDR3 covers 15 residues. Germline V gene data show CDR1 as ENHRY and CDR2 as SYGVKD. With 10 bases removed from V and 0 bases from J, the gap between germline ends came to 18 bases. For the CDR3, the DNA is TGTGCCACCACGCTCCGCGAGGGGATGAACACTGAAGCTTTCTTT. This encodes CATTLREGMNTEAFF.

The CDR3 DNA sequence: TGTGCCAGCAGCCAAGACTTGCGGACCCGAAATGAGCAGTTCTTC. It yields the protein CASSQDLRTRNEQFF. The rearrangement uses TRBV4-2 and TRBJ2-1; no clear D. There are 15 residues in the CDR3. CDR1 is LGHNA, CDR2 YNFKEQ, per germline. Trimming removed 0 bases at V and 7 bases at J, with 13 bases between.

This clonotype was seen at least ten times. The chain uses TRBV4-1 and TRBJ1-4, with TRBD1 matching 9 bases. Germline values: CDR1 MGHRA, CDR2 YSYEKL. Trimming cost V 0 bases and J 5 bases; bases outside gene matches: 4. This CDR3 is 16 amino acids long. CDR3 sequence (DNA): TGCGCCAGCAGCCAAGATAGTGGACAGGGGAATGAAAAACTGTTTTTT. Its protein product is CASSQDSGQGNEKLFF.

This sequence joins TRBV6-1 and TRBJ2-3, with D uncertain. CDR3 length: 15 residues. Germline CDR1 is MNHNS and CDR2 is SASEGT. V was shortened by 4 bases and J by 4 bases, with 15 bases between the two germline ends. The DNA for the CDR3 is TGTGCCAGCAGTGGGCGGCCCTCCTTTTCAGATACGCAGTATTTT. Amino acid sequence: CASSGRPSFSDTQYF.

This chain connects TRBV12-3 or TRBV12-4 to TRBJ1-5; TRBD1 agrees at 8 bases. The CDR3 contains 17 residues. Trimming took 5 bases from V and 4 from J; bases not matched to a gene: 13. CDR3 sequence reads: CASSTTGTGALNQPQHF. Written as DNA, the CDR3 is TGTGCCAGCAGTACCACCGGGACAGGCGCTTTAAATCAGCCCCAGCATTTT.

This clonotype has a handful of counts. The CDR3 protein is CASSLPPGYEQYF. The CDR3 DNA reads as TGTGCCAGCAGCTTGCCTCCGGGGTACGAGCAGTACTTC. The J gene is TRBJ2-7, the V gene TRBV7-2; tentatively, D is TRBD2 (5 bases). V gave up 3 bases and J gave up 4 bases, with 10 bases separating them. The germline gives CDR1 SGHTA, CDR2 FQGNSA. This CDR3 contains 13 residues.

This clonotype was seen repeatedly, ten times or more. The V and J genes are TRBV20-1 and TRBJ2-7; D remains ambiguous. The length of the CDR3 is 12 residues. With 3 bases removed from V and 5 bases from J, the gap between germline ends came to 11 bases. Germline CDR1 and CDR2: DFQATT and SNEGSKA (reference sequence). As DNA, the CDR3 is TGCAGTGCTAGTGGGGTGGTCCACGAGCAGTACTTC. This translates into CSASGVVHEQYF.

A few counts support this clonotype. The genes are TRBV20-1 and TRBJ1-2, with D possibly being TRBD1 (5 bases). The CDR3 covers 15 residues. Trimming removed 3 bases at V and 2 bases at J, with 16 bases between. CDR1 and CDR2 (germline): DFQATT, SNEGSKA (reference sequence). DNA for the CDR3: TGCAGTGCTAGTTCCCCGGACACTGACAACTATGGCTACACCTTC. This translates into CSASSPDTDNYGYTF.

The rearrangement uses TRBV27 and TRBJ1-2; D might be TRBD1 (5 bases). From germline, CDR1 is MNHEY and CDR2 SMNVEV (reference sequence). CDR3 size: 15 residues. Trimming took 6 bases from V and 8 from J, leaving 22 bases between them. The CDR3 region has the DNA TGTGCCAGCAGCCTGTCACAGGCAATGAAGGGGGGCTACACCTTC. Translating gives CASSLSQAMKGGYTF.

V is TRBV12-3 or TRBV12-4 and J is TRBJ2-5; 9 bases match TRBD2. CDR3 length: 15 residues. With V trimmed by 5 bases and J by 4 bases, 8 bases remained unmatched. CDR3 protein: CASSGASGTLETQYF. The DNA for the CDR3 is TGTGCCAGCAGTGGGGCTAGCGGGACCCTAGAGACCCAGTACTTC.

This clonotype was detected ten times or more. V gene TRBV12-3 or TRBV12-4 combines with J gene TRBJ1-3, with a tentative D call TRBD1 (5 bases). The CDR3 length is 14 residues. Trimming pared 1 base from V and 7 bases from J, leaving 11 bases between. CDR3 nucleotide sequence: TGTGCCAGCAGTTTAGTTGGCAGGGCGAACACCATATATTTT. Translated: CASSLVGRANTIYF.

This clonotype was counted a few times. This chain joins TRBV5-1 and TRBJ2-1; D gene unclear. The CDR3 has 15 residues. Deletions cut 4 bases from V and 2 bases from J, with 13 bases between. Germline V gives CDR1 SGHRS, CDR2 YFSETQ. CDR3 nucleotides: TGCGCCAGCAGCCTTAGTCCCGATACCTACAATGAGCAGTTCTTC. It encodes CASSLSPDTYNEQFF.